A selection of T cell receptor beta chains follows, all from one sample in a study of Tregs in tolerant kidney transplant recipients. Method: immunoSEQ multiplex PCR; TCRdb's copy keeps in-frame clones and lacks some. Seen here are some 88,000 clones, approximately 92% observed once, and the top ten hold 4.7%. The sequenced material came from CD8+ T cells from blood. Source of these receptors: a human donor in good health. Each CDR3 is given with its conserved first and last residue. D genes are given only for firm matches. Not all rows give a size; the values are once, few, many and, for expanded clones, a class.

cdr3_aa cdr3_nt v_call clone_size j_call d_call
CASSQNRGTKNIQYF TGTGCCAGCAGCCAAAACAGGGGAACCAAAAACATTCAGTACTTC TRBV7-2 . TRBJ2-4 TRBD1
CASSQDLVWVAAFF TGTGCCAGCAGCCAAGATCTTGTGTGGGTCGCGGCTTTCTTT TRBV4-2 . TRBJ1-1 .
CASSLGGRAYQDTQYF TGTGCCAGCAGCTTAGGTGGGAGGGCTTACCAAGATACGCAGTATTTT TRBV7-8 . TRBJ2-3 TRBD2
CASTPGLDYGYTF TGTGCCAGCACCCCGGGGCTAGATTATGGCTACACCTTC TRBV21-1 . TRBJ1-2 .
CASSFKGLGPDTQYF TGTGCCAGCAGCTTTAAGGGTCTGGGACCAGATACGCAGTATTTT TRBV5-4 . TRBJ2-3 .
CASSQVSTGAYEQYF TGTGCCAGCAGCCAAGTCTCGACAGGGGCCTACGAGCAGTACTTC TRBV7-9 . TRBJ2-7 TRBD1
CASSLRQGATNEKLFF TGTGCCAGCAGCTTACGACAGGGGGCAACTAATGAAAAACTGTTTTTT TRBV7-8 . TRBJ1-4 TRBD1
CASSLYLTGGFGGYTF TGTGCCAGCAGCTTGTACCTGACAGGGGGCTTCGGAGGCTACACCTTC TRBV5-4 once TRBJ1-2 TRBD1
CASRGLSGELFF TGTGCCAGCAGAGGACTGTCCGGGGAGCTGTTTTTT TRBV9 . TRBJ2-2 .
CASRGIEGTEAFF TGCGCCAGTCGAGGCATCGAGGGCACTGAAGCTTTCTTT TRBV10-2 . TRBJ1-1 .
CAWGKEGNQPQHF TGTGCCTGGGGTAAAGAAGGCAATCAGCCCCAGCATTTT TRBV30 . TRBJ1-5 .
CASSLRLAGVTDTQYF TGCGCCAGCAGCTTGCGGCTAGCGGGAGTTACAGATACGCAGTATTTT TRBV5-1 . TRBJ2-3 TRBD2
CASSLEQGYLEAFF TGTGCCAGCAGCTTAGAGCAGGGCTACCTTGAAGCTTTCTTT TRBV11-2 . TRBJ1-1 .
CASSSTGDNYGYTF TGTGCCAGCAGCTCGACAGGGGATAACTATGGCTACACCTTC TRBV7-8 . TRBJ1-2 TRBD1
CATSRDRYSNQPQHF TGTGCCACCAGCAGAGACAGATATAGCAATCAGCCCCAGCATTTT TRBV15 once TRBJ1-5 .
CATTDDSDTQYF TGTGCCACTACAGACGATTCAGATACGCAGTATTTT TRBV6-6 . TRBJ2-3 .
CSVDRNTGELFF TGCAGCGTAGACAGGAACACCGGGGAGCTGTTTTTT TRBV29-1 . TRBJ2-2 .
CASSQAGTGAFQETQYF TGCGCCAGCAGCCAAGCCGGGACAGGGGCATTCCAAGAGACCCAGTACTTC TRBV4-1 . TRBJ2-5 TRBD1
CASSLGGFGELFF TGTGCCAGCAGTTTAGGAGGGTTTGGGGAGCTGTTTTTT TRBV27 . TRBJ2-2 .
CASSLLDTTDTQYF TGTGCCAGCAGCCTACTCGATACGACAGATACGCAGTATTTT TRBV2 . TRBJ2-3 .
CASSGTGRNQPQHF TGTGCCAGTTCCGGGACAGGGCGCAATCAGCCCCAGCATTTT TRBV7-9 few TRBJ1-5 TRBD1
CASSEGGAFF TGTGCCAGCAGTGAAGGTGGAGCTTTCTTT TRBV2 . TRBJ1-1 .
CASSIDWGLATGEQYF TGTGCCAGTAGTATAGATTGGGGACTAGCGACGGGCGAGCAGTACTTC TRBV19 . TRBJ2-7 TRBD2
CASSEDVGLGEQYF TGTGCCAGCAGTGAAGATGTGGGTCTGGGGGAGCAGTACTTC TRBV6-1 once TRBJ2-7 .
CASSEGGNYGYTF TGTGCCAGCAGCGAGGGGGGGAACTATGGCTACACCTTC TRBV6-4 . TRBJ1-2 .
CASSVEGGAGQETQYF TGTGCCAGCAGCGTAGAGGGGGGAGCGGGGCAAGAGACCCAGTACTTC TRBV9 . TRBJ2-5 .
CASSLPSGLAKNIQYF TGTGCCAGCAGCTTGCCTAGCGGTTTAGCCAAAAACATTCAGTACTTC TRBV5-4 . TRBJ2-4 TRBD2
CAWSVSRGNTEAFF TGTGCCTGGAGTGTAAGCAGGGGGAACACTGAAGCTTTCTTT TRBV30 . TRBJ1-1 .
CASSPRGGASNQPQHF TGTGCCAGCTCACCTAGAGGGGGCGCGAGCAATCAGCCCCAGCATTTT TRBV18 . TRBJ1-5 TRBD1
CASRTGLTEAFF TGTGCCAGCAGAACAGGGTTAACTGAAGCTTTCTTT TRBV13 . TRBJ1-1 .
CASSRIQGPRNQPQHF TGCGCCAGCAGCCGCATACAGGGACCCCGCAATCAGCCCCAGCATTTT TRBV4-1 . TRBJ1-5 .
CASSFGFSTGELFF TGTGCCAGCAGTTTTGGGTTTTCTACCGGGGAGCTGTTTTTT TRBV27 . TRBJ2-2 .
CASSGMGDYEQYF TGTGCCAGCAGCGGTATGGGGGATTACGAGCAGTACTTC TRBV11-1 . TRBJ2-7 .
CASSRLTDRTDTQYF TGTGCCAGCAGTCGACTCACGGATAGGACAGATACGCAGTATTTT TRBV27 . TRBJ2-3 .
CASSGSASGSPNDEQYF TGTGCCAGCTCAGGTTCGGCTAGCGGGAGCCCTAACGACGAGCAGTACTTC TRBV18 . TRBJ2-7 TRBD2
CASSEVAGGVNEQFF TGTGCCAGCAGCGAGGTAGCGGGGGGCGTAAATGAGCAGTTCTTC TRBV6-1 . TRBJ2-1 TRBD2
CASSVGPGGVEPYEQYF TGTGCCAGCAGCGTAGGCCCGGGGGGGGTCGAGCCCTACGAGCAGTACTTC TRBV9 . TRBJ2-7 TRBD2
CAAGEGPQHF TGTGCAGCTGGGGAAGGGCCCCAGCATTTT TRBV11-2 . TRBJ1-5 .
CASTSFPLSKGETQYF TGTGCCAGCACTTCTTTCCCTCTCTCAAAGGGGGAGACCCAGTACTTC TRBV27 . TRBJ2-5 .
CASSSWTSGRVNYNEQFF TGTGCCAGCAGCTCTTGGACTAGCGGGAGGGTAAACTACAATGAGCAGTTCTTC TRBV13 . TRBJ2-1 TRBD2
CASSLVRSVEQFF TGTGCCAGCAGCTTGGTTAGGTCTGTTGAGCAGTTCTTC TRBV5-6 . TRBJ2-1 .
CASSVVVGYGYTF TGTGCCAGCAGCGTAGTCGTGGGCTATGGCTACACCTTC TRBV9 few TRBJ1-2 .
CASSWGLAGTNEQFF TGTGCCAGCAGCTGGGGGCTAGCGGGCACCAATGAGCAGTTCTTC TRBV5-4 . TRBJ2-1 TRBD2
CASSPGRGSGNTIYF TGTGCCAGCAGCCCCGGTCGGGGTTCTGGAAACACCATATATTTT TRBV7-9 . TRBJ1-3 .
CASSIEGQGRTTNEKLFF TGTGCCAGTAGTATTGAGGGACAGGGAAGAACAACTAATGAAAAACTGTTTTTT TRBV19 . TRBJ1-4 TRBD1
CASSPGHNTEAFF TGTGCCAGTTCCCCGGGACATAACACTGAAGCTTTCTTT TRBV11-2 . TRBJ1-1 .
CSAGGYNEQFF TGCAGTGCAGGGGGATACAATGAGCAGTTCTTC TRBV20-1 . TRBJ2-1 .
CASSQDLGRGGLSGANVLTF TGTGCCAGCAGCCAAGATTTGGGACGGGGGGGCCTCTCTGGGGCCAACGTCCTGACTTTC TRBV4-2 . TRBJ2-6 TRBD2
CASSEDPGAANEKLFF TGTGCCAGCAGTGAAGATCCGGGGGCGGCTAATGAAAAACTGTTTTTT TRBV6-1 . TRBJ1-4 .
CASSTPGGQGSEQYF TGCGCCAGCAGTACCCCCGGGGGGCAGGGTTCCGAGCAGTACTTC TRBV23-1 . TRBJ2-7 .
CASSQESNQPQHF TGTGCCAGCAGTCAGGAGAGCAATCAGCCCCAGCATTTT TRBV2 . TRBJ1-5 .
CASLSWGSGGTDTQYF TGTGCCAGCCTTTCCTGGGGTAGCGGGGGCACAGATACGCAGTATTTT TRBV27 . TRBJ2-3 TRBD2
CAWSRGGGRDTQYF TGTGCCTGGAGTCGGGGCGGGGGGAGAGATACGCAGTATTTT TRBV30 . TRBJ2-3 TRBD2